One sample yielded the 23 T cell receptor beta chains listed below, sequenced in a study of human T cells and chemical hapten exposure. Each CDR3 protein is one row after TCRdb ran MiXCR on the RACE reads. This table holds 330,000 or so distinct CDR3 sequences, about 6% found once. Time point defined: patch test 2, 6 weeks after DPC sensitization. Treatment noted: therapeutic diphenylcyclopropenone sensitization with weekly scalp DPC. The material was whole blood, obtained in connection with sensitization to the hapten diphenylcyclopropenone (DPC). Source of these receptors: a woman under 30 with alopecia areata. Some clones in this sample may be carry-over from other donors' samples.

The chain employs TRBV20-1 and TRBJ2-7; D uncertain. The CDR3 loop spans 12 amino acids. The germline CDR1 and CDR2 sequences are DFQATT and SNEGSKA (reference sequence). The V and J ends lost 7 bases and 5 bases respectively, with 15 bases between them. The CDR3 sequence is CSVVPFRNEQYF. The CDR3 DNA reads TGCAGTGTAGTCCCCTTTCGGAACGAGCAGTACTTC.

At least ten counts were recorded for this clonotype. The CDR3 loop is CASSGDGTGDYGYTF. Written as DNA, the CDR3 is TGTGCCAGCAGCGGGGACGGGACAGGGGACTATGGCTACACCTTC. The V call is TRBV7-2, the J call TRBJ1-2, with TRBD1 identical over 10 bases. J was trimmed by 3 bases and V by 5 bases; bases with no gene match: 6. This CDR3 is 15 amino acids long. The germline CDR1 and CDR2 sequences are SGHTA and FQGNSA.

The rearrangement joins TRBV18 to TRBJ1-2; a weak D match, TRBD1 (6 bases). This CDR3 comprises 17 residues. Trimming stripped 4 bases from V and 4 bases from J, with 22 bases between. Germline CDR1 is KGHSH and CDR2 is LQKENI. CDR3 bases: TGTGCCAGCTCACTCCAGGGGCCCCCTAACCCGAGCTATGGCTACACCTTC. It specifies CASSLQGPPNPSYGYTF.

This clonotype turned up a few times. V gene TRBV12-3 or TRBV12-4 combines with J gene TRBJ2-6; no clear D. V was cut by 0 bases and J by 2 bases, with 2 bases left in between. The CDR3 is made up of 14 amino acids. In DNA, the CDR3 is TGTGCCAGCAGTTTAGCCCCTGGGGCCAACGTCCTGACTTTC. It yields the protein CASSLAPGANVLTF.

The rearrangement joins TRBV9 to TRBJ2-7, with D tentatively TRBD2 (5 bases). Germline V gene data show CDR1 as SGDLS and CDR2 as YYNGEE. The V end lost 3 bases, the J end lost 1 base, and 11 bases lay between the germline ends. CDR3 length: 14 amino acids. The CDR3 spells CASSGEGFSYEQYF. DNA of the CDR3: TGTGCCAGCAGCGGCGAGGGATTTTCCTACGAGCAGTACTTC.

This clonotype was seen only a few times. The chain has TRBV7-2 and TRBJ2-5; no firm D call. The CDR3 has 15 amino acids. V was pared by 1 base and J by 9 bases, with 18 bases between. Germline V CDR1 and CDR2: SGHTA, FQGNSA. The CDR3, as DNA: TGTGCCAGCAGCTTAGATTTGGCTACCCGAAGGGCCCAGTACTTC. Protein: CASSLDLATRRAQYF. Combining the CDR3 with reference TRBV7-2 and TRBJ2-5 gives the whole variable domain GAGVSQSPSNKVTEKGKDVELRCDPISGHTALYWYRQSLGQGLEFLIYFQGNSAPDKSGLPSDRFSAERTGGSVSTLTIQRTQQEDSAVYLCASSLDLATRRAQYFGPGTRLLVL.

This clonotype came up a few times. The chain couples TRBV2 to TRBJ1-4, with a tentative D call TRBD1 (5 bases). The V and J ends lost 3 bases and 4 bases respectively, with 12 bases between them. Germline loops: CDR1 SNHLY, CDR2 FYNNEI. The CDR3 runs 15 residues. Written as DNA, the CDR3 is TGTGCCAGCAGTGAGGAGGGGCAGGGTAATGAAAAACTGTTTTTT. Its protein product is CASSEEGQGNEKLFF.

This clonotype was seen ten or more times. The chain is built from TRBV3-1 and TRBJ2-7, with D perhaps being TRBD1 or TRBD2 (5 bases each). In germline, CDR1 is LGHDT, CDR2 YNNKEL (reference sequence). V shed 1 base and J shed 0 bases, with 10 bases lying between them. This CDR3 region has 15 residues. The CDR3 DNA follows: TGTGCCAGCAGCCAAGCGGCAGGGAGCTCCTACGAGCAGTACTTC. This encodes CASSQAAGSSYEQYF.

J is TRBJ2-7 and V is TRBV12-3 or TRBV12-4; 9 bases agree with TRBD2. The V gene end was trimmed by 3 bases and the J gene end by 5 bases; junction bases not matched to a gene: 8. CDR3 length: 15 residues. Here the CDR3 DNA reads TGTGCCAGCAGTTTCTACGGGACTAGCCTACACGAGCAGTACTTC. Translated, it gives CASSFYGTSLHEQYF.

V is TRBV3-1 and J is TRBJ2-1; TRBD2 is a possible D gene (6 bases). Trimming pared 0 bases from V and 9 bases from J, leaving 9 bases between. In germline, CDR1 is LGHDT, CDR2 YNNKEL (reference sequence). CDR3 length equals 13 residues. CDR3 protein: CASSQEGGSEQFF. CDR3 coding DNA: TGTGCCAGCAGCCAAGAAGGAGGGAGTGAGCAGTTCTTC.

The rearrangement links TRBV4-3 to TRBJ2-7; a weak D match, TRBD2 (5 bases). CDR3 length: 14 residues. The V and J ends lost 3 bases and 3 bases respectively, with 12 bases between them. CDR1 and CDR2 from the germline V gene are LGHNA and YSLEER. CDR3 region: CASSHSRGFYEQYF. CDR3 DNA: TGCGCCAGCAGCCATTCGAGAGGGTTCTACGAGCAGTACTTC.

This clonotype was seen repeatedly, ten times or more. The J gene is TRBJ2-7, the V gene TRBV10-3, with D perhaps being TRBD1 or TRBD2 (5 bases each). This CDR3 has 12 amino acids. CDR1 and CDR2 from the germline V gene are ENHRY and SYGVKD. V shed 10 bases and J shed 6 bases, with 16 bases lying between them. CDR3 loop: CATRGTDFEQYF. The CDR3, as DNA: TGTGCCACCCGTGGGACGGACTTCGAGCAGTACTTC.

The rearrangement joins TRBV7-9 to TRBJ2-2; TRBD2 matches at 10 bases. Trimming at V came to 5 bases and at J to 7 bases, leaving 10 bases not matched to a gene. The CDR3 contains 16 residues. The germline V gene encodes CDR1 SEHNR and CDR2 FQNEAQ (reference sequence). The CDR3 loop is CASSPLAGADSGELFF. CDR3 DNA: TGTGCCAGCAGCCCGCTAGCGGGGGCCGACAGCGGGGAGCTGTTTTTT.

The chain has TRBV7-9 and TRBJ2-3; 7 bases are shared with TRBD2. CDR1 and CDR2 from the germline V gene are SEHNR and FQNEAQ (reference sequence). CDR3 length equals 16 residues. V trimming: 6 bases; J trimming: 0 bases; junction bases outside the gene matches: 9. The CDR3 reads CASRTKAGGSTDTQYF. CDR3 DNA sequence: TGTGCCAGCAGGACCAAGGCCGGGGGGAGCACAGATACGCAGTATTTT.

V usage is TRBV6-5 and J usage is TRBJ1-6; the D is unclear. The V gene lost 4 bases and the J gene lost 7 bases, with 11 bases spanning the gap. This CDR3 comprises 14 residues. Germline CDR1 reads MNHEY; CDR2 reads SVGAGI. CDR3 loop: CASSSQPLNSPLHF. The DNA for the CDR3 is TGTGCCAGCAGTTCCCAGCCCCTAAATTCACCCCTCCACTTT.

This clonotype was found many times. The V gene is TRBV7-2, the J gene TRBJ1-5; TRBD1 matches at 7 bases. The CDR3 has 17 amino acids. Germline assignment: CDR1 SGHTA and CDR2 FQGNSA. The J segment lost 7 bases and the V segment lost 5 bases, leaving 17 bases of the junction unmatched. CDR3 coding DNA: TGTGCCAGCAGCCCCACAGGGCCCTCGGTAGGGGGCCAGCCCCAGCATTTT. As protein: CASSPTGPSVGGQPQHF.

The CDR3 loop is CASSYAGRTYEQYF. CDR3 sequence (DNA): TGTGCCAGCAGTTACGCGGGACGGACCTACGAGCAGTACTTC. The rearrangement uses TRBV6-5 and TRBJ2-7; maybe TRBD2 (6 bases). This CDR3 spans 14 amino acids. Germline V CDR1 and CDR2: MNHEY, SVGAGI. The germline V and J ends were trimmed by 2 bases and 2 bases, with 10 bases remaining between them.

This clonotype showed up just once. One end of the junction varies from germline; a read error may be responsible. This rearrangement joins TRBV7-8 to TRBJ2-6; D not certain. The CDR3 sequence is 14 residues long. CDR1 is SGHVS, CDR2 FQNEAQ, per germline. CDR3 protein: CARSLEAGANVLTF. CDR3 bases: TGTGCCAGGAGCTTAGAAGCCGGGGCCAACGTCCTGACTTTC.

The CDR3 sequence is CASNPYGGGPETQYF. The CDR3 DNA sequence: TGTGCCAGCAACCCTTACGGGGGGGGCCCGGAGACCCAGTACTTC. The chain combines TRBV7-2 with TRBJ2-5; 8 bases agree with TRBD2. J gave up 5 bases and V 7 bases, and 12 bases lay outside the gene matches. This CDR3 contains 15 residues. Germline CDR1 SGHTA, CDR2 FQGNSA.

The genes are TRBV6-2 or TRBV6-3 and TRBJ1-2, with D unclear. The CDR3 sequence is 18 residues long. CDR1 and CDR2 from the germline V gene are MNHEY and SVGEGT. Trimming pared 5 bases from V and 0 bases from J, leaving 22 bases between. As DNA, the CDR3 is TGTGCCAGCAGTCGGCCGGCGGGCCGAGCACCTCCTAACTATGGCTACACCTTC. Residues: CASSRPAGRAPPNYGYTF.

This clonotype came up many times. The genes are TRBV7-2 and TRBJ1-6, with a tentative D call TRBD1 (6 bases). CDR1 and CDR2 from the germline V gene are SGHTA and FQGNSA. V was cut by 4 bases and J by 7 bases, with 17 bases left in between. This CDR3 is 16 amino acids long. This CDR3 reads CASSWGSTGRNSPLHF. For the CDR3, the DNA is TGTGCCAGCAGCTGGGGATCAACAGGGAGGAATTCACCCCTCCACTTT.

CDR3 protein: CSARDRVGGASDTQYF. The DNA for the CDR3 is TGCAGTGCTAGAGATCGGGTCGGGGGGGCATCAGATACGCAGTATTTT. V and J are TRBV20-1 and TRBJ2-3; TRBD2 matches at 8 bases. The CDR3 extends over 16 amino acids. Germline V gene lookup returns CDR1 DFQATT and CDR2 SNEGSKA (reference sequence). The junction had 9 bases not matched to a gene; V was cut back by 0 bases and J by 4 bases.

This clonotype was counted ten times or more. The chain employs TRBV25-1 and TRBJ1-2, with 8 bases identical to TRBD1. The junction had 10 bases not matched to a gene; V was cut back by 4 bases and J by 6 bases. Germline values: CDR1 MGHDK, CDR2 SYGVNS. CDR3 size: 15 residues. The CDR3 sequence is CASSVQQGGSHGYTF. DNA for the CDR3: TGTGCCAGCAGTGTTCAACAGGGGGGAAGTCATGGCTACACCTTC.